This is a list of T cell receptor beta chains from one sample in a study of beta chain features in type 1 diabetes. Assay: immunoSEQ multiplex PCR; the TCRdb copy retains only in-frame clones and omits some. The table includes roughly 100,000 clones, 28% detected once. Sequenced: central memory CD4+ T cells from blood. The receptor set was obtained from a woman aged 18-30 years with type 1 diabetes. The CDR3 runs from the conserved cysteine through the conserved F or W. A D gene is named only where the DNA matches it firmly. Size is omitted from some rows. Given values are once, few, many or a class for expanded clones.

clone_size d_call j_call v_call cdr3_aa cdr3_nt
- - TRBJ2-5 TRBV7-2 CASTSGAGLRETQYF TGTGCCAGCACCTCCGGTGCGGGCTTGCGGGAGACCCAGTACTTC
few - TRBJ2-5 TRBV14 CASSSRGRETQYF TGTGCCAGCAGCTCCAGGGGCCGAGAGACCCAGTACTTC
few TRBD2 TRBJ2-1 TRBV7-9 CASSLTASGGNEQFF TGTGCCAGCAGCTTAACGGCTAGCGGAGGAAATGAGCAGTTCTTC
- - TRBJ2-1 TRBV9 CASSVGLTSDNEQFF TGTGCCAGCAGCGTAGGCCTCACTAGTGACAATGAGCAGTTCTTC
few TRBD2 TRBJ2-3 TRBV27 CASSLGDFSGGDTQYF TGTGCCAGCAGTCTTGGGGACTTTTCGGGAGGAGATACGCAGTATTTT
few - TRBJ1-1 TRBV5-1 CASSSLMNTEAFF TGCGCCAGCAGCTCCCTAATGAACACTGAAGCTTTCTTT
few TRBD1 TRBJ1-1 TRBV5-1 CASRQGLNTEAFF TGCGCCAGCCGACAGGGCCTGAACACTGAAGCTTTCTTT
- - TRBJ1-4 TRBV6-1 CASSERTAGNEKLFF TGTGCCAGCAGTGAAAGGACAGCTGGTAATGAAAAACTGTTTTTT
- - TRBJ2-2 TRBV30 CAWRKHTGELFF TGTGCCTGGAGAAAGCACACCGGGGAGCTGTTTTTT
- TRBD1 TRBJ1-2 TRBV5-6 CASSSPGQTTYGYTF TGTGCCAGCAGCTCACCGGGACAGACCACCTATGGCTACACCTTC